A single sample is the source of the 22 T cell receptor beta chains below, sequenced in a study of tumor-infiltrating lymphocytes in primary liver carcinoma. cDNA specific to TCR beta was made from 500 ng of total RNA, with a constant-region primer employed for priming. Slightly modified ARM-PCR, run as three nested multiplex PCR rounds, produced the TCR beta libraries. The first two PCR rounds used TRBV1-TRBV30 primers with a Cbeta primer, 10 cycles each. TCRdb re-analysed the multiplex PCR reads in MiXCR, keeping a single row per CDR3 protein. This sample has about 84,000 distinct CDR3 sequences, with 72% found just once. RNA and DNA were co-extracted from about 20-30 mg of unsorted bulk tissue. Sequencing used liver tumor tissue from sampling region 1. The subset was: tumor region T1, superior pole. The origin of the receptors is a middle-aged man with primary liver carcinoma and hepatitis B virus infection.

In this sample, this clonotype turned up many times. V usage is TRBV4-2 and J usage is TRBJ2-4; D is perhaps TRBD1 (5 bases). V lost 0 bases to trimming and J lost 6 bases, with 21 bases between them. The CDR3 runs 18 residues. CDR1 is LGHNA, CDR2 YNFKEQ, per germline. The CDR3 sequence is CASSQEGAGKGIGNIQYF. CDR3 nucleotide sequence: TGTGCCAGCAGCCAAGAAGGCGCAGGGAAGGGGATCGGAAACATTCAGTACTTC.

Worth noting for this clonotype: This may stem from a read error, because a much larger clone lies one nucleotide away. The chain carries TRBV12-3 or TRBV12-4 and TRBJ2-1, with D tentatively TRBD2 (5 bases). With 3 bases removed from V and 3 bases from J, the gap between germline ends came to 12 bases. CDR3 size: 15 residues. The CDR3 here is CASSLRVEFYNEQFF. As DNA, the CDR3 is TGTGCCAGCAGTTTGAGGGTTGAGTTCTACAATGAGCAGTTCTTC.

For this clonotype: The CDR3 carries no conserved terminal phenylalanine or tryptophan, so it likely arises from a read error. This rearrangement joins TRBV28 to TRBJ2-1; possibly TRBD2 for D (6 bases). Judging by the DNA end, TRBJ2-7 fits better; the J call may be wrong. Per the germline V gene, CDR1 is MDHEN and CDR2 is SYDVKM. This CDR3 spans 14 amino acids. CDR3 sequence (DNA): TGTGCCAGCAGTGCCGGGACTCCTAACAATGAGCAGTACCTC. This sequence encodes CASSAGTPNNEQYL.

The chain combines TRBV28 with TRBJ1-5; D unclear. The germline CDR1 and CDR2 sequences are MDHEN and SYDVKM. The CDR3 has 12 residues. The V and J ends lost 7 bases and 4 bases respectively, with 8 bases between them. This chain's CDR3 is CASINVNQPQHF. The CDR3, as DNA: TGTGCCAGCATTAACGTAAATCAGCCCCAGCATTTT.

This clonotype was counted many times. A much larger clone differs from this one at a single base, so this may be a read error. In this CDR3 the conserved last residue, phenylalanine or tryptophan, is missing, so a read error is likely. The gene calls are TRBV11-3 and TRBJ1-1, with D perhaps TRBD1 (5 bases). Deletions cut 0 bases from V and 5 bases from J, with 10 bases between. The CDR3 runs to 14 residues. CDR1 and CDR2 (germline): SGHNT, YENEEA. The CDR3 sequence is CASSLDPDSTEAFS. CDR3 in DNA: TGTGCCAGCAGCTTAGACCCCGACAGTACTGAAGCTTTCTCT.

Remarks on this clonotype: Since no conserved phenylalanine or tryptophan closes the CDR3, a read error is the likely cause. In DNA, the CDR3 is TGTGACAGCAGTCGATATTTAGCGGGGGCGGGGAATGAGCAGTTCTCC. It specifies CDSSRYLAGAGNEQFS. The rearrangement uses TRBV5-5 and TRBJ2-1; 9 nucleotides match TRBD2. The CDR3 runs 16 residues. Germline V CDR1 and CDR2: SGHKS, YYEKEE (reference sequence).

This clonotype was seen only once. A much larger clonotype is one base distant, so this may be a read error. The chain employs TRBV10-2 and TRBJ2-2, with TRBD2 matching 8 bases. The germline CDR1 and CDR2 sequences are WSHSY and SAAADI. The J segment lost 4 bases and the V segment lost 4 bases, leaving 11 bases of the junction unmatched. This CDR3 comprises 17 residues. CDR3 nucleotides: TGCGCCAGCAGTGGACTATCGGGGGGGGCGGGCACCGGGGAGCTGTTTTTT. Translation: CASSGLSGGAGTGELFF.

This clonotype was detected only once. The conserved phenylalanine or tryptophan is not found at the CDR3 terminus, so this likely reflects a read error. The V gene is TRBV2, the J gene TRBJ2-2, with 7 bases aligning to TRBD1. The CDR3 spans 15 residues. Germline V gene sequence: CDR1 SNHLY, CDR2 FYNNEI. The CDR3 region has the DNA TGTGCCAGTAGTTACGACAGGGTTAACATCGGGGAGCTGTTTCTT. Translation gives CASSYDRVNIGELFL.

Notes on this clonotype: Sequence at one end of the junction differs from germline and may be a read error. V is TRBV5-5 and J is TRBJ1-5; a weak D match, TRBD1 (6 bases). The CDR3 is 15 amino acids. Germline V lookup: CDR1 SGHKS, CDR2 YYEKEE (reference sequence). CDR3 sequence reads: CASSHRGGYNQPQHF. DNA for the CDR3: TGTGCCAGCAGCCACCGAGGGGGATATAATCAGCCCCAGCACTTT.

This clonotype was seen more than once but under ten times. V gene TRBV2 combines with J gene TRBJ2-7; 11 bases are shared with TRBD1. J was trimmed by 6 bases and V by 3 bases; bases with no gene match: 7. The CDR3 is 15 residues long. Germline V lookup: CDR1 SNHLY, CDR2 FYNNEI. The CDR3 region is CASSDFTGTGGEQYF. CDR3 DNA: TGTGCCAGCAGTGACTTCACCGGGACAGGGGGCGAGCAGTACTTC. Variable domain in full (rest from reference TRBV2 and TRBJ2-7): EPEVTQTPSHQVTQMGQEVILRCVPISNHLYFYWYRQILGQKVEFLVSFYNNEISEKSEIFDDQFSVERPDGSNFTLKIRSTKLEDSAMYFCASSDFTGTGGEQYFGPGTRLTVT.

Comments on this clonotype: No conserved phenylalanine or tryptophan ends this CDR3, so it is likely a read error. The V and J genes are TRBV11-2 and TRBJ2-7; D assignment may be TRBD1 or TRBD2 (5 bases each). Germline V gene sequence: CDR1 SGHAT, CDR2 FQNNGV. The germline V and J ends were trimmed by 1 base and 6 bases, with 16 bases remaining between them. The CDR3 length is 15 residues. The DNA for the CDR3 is TGTGCCAGCAGCTTAGTAGTGGGGGTCGGTCTCGAGCAGTACTTA. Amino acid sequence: CASSLVVGVGLEQYL.

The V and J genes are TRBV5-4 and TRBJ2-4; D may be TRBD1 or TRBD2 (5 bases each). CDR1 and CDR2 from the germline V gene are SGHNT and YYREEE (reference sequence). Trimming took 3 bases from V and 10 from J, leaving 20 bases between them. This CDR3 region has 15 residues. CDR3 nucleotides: TGTGCCAGCAGCTCGGGGCAGACGCTCACAGAGATTCAGTACTTC. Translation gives CASSSGQTLTEIQYF.

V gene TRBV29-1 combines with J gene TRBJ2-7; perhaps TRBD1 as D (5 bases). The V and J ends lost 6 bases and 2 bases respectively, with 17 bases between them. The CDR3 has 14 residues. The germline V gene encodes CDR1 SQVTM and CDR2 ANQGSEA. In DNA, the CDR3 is TGCAGCGTGGACATATCGGGCAGCCCCTACGAGCAGTACTTC. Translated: CSVDISGSPYEQYF.

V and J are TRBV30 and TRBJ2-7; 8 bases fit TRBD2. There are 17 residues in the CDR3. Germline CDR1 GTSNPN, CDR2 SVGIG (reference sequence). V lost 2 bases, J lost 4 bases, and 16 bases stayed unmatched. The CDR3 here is CAWSPAPRLAQTYEQYF. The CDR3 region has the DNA TGTGCCTGGAGTCCAGCCCCTCGACTAGCGCAGACTTACGAGCAGTACTTC.

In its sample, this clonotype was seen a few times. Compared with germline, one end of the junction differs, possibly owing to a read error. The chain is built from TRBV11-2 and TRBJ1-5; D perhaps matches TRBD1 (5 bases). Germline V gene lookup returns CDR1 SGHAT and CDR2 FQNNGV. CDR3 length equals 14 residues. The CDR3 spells CASSDLDTGQSQHF. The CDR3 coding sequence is TGTGCCAGTAGCGACCTAGACACAGGTCAGTCCCAGCATTTT. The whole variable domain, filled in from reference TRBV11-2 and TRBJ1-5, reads EAGVAQSPRYKIIEKRQSVAFWCNPISGHATLYWYQQILGQGPKLLIQFQNNGVVDDSQLPKDRFSAERLKGVDSTLKIQPAKLEDSAVYLCASSDLDTGQSQHFGDGTRLSIL.

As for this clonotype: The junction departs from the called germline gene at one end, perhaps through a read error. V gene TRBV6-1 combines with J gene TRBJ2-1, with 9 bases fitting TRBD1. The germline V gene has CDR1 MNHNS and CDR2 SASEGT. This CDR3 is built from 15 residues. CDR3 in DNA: TGTGTCAGCAGTGTCCCGAGACAGGGGGTGGATGAGCAGTTCTTC. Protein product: CVSSVPRQGVDEQFF.

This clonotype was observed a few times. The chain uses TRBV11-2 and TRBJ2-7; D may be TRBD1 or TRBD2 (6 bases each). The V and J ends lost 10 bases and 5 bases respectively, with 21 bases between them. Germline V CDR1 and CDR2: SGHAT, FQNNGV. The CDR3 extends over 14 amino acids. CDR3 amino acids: CANSLGGLADEQYF. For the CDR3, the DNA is TGTGCCAATAGCTTAGGGGGACTTGCGGACGAGCAGTACTTC. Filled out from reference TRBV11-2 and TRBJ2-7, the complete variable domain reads EAGVAQSPRYKIIEKRQSVAFWCNPISGHATLYWYQQILGQGPKLLIQFQNNGVVDDSQLPKDRFSAERLKGVDSTLKIQPAKLEDSAVYLCANSLGGLADEQYFGPGTRLTVT.

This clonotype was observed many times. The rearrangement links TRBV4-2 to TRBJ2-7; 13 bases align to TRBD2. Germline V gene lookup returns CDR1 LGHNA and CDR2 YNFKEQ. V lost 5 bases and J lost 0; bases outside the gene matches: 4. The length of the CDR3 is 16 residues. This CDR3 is CASSELAGGSSYEQYF. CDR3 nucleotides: TGTGCCAGCAGCGAACTAGCGGGAGGGTCCTCCTACGAGCAGTACTTC.

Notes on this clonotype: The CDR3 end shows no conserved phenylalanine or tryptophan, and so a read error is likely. The CDR3 region is CVSSLTEGRDKQFL. The CDR3 nucleotides are TGTGTCAGCAGCTTGACGGAGGGCCGTGATAAGCAGTTCCTC. The chain links TRBV5-6 to TRBJ2-1; D might be TRBD2 (6 bases). Germline CDR1 SGHDT, CDR2 YYEEEE. The CDR3 covers 14 residues.

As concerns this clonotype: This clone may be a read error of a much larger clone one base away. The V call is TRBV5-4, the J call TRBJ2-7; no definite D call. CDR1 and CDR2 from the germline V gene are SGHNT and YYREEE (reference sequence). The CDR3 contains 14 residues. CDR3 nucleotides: TGTGCCAGCAGCGTATGGGAAGGGCATGTCGAGCTGTACTTC. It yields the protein CASSVWEGHVELYF.

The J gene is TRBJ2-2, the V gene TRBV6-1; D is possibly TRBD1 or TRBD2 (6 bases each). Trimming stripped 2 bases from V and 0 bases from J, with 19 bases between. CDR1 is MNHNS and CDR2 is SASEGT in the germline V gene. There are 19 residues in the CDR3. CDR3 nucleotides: TGTGCCAGCAGTGAAACCCTTCCCGGGGGCGCCGCGAACACCGGGGAGCTGTTTTTT. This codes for CASSETLPGGAANTGELFF.

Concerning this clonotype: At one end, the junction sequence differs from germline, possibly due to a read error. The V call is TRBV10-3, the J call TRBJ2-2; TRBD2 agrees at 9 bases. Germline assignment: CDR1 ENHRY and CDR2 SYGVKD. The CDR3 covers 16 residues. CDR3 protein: CAIIESLSGSTGELFF. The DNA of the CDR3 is TGTGCCATCATTGAGTCACTTAGCGGGAGCACCGGGGAGCTGTTTTTT.